The 19 T cell receptor beta chains below come from one sample, sequenced in a study of cytomegalovirus exposure and HLA in healthy donors. With 60 Vbeta and 13 Jbeta primers, the PCR was carried out. Here immunoSEQ multiplex PCR was the method, and the copy in TCRdb shows in-frame clones only, minus some. Altogether 90,000 to 100,000 clones are present, 50% to 75% being singletons, with the ten largest covering 3.9%. Sequencing input: PBMCs. The receptors shown here come from a man aged 25-45 years in good health and CMV-seronegative.

In this sample, this clone turned up many times. The V call is TRBV6-1, the J call TRBJ1-4; the D gene is possibly TRBD1 (5 bases). The CDR3 length is 15 residues. CDR1 MNHNS and CDR2 SASEGT come from the germline V gene. Trimming pared 1 base from V and 10 bases from J, leaving 16 bases between. Here the CDR3 DNA reads TGTGCCAGCAGTGAAGATGCCGGGAGCCAGGGAAAACTGTTTTTT. Translating gives CASSEDAGSQGKLFF.

The gene calls are TRBV4-3 and TRBJ2-3; 12 positions agree with TRBD2. The CDR3 length is 17 residues. The ends lost 4 bases at V and 2 bases at J; junction bases unmatched: 7. Germline V gene sequence: CDR1 LGHNA, CDR2 YSLEER. The CDR3 sequence is CASSPLLAGGHTDTQYF. CDR3 nucleotide sequence: TGCGCCAGCAGCCCTCTACTAGCGGGGGGCCACACAGATACGCAGTATTTT.

This clone occurred a few times. The chain is built from TRBV27 and TRBJ2-1; D unresolved. Per the germline V gene, CDR1 is MNHEY and CDR2 is SMNVEV (reference sequence). The CDR3 sequence is 12 residues long. Between the trimmed V and J ends, which lost 2 bases and 5 bases, there was a span of 4 bases. CDR3 sequence: CASSLANNEQFF. CDR3 sequence (DNA): TGTGCCAGCAGTTTAGCTAACAATGAGCAGTTCTTC.

The chain recombines TRBV20-1 with TRBJ1-1; 9 bases fit TRBD1. Germline CDR1 DFQATT, CDR2 SNEGSKA (reference sequence). Trimming at V came to 6 bases and at J to 6 bases, leaving 2 bases not matched to a gene. The CDR3 has 11 amino acids. CDR3 coding DNA: TGCAGTGCCGACAGGGGGGCTGAAGCTTTCTTT. Encoded protein: CSADRGAEAFF.

This clone has more than one count but fewer than ten. The DNA of the CDR3 is TGTGCCAGCAGACGTCGACAGGACGGGGAGCTGTTTTTT. It codes for CASRRRQDGELFF. This chain joins TRBV7-3 and TRBJ2-2, with D possibly matching TRBD1 (6 bases). The germline V gene encodes CDR1 SGHTA and CDR2 FQGTGA. V lost 6 bases to trimming and J lost 7 bases, with 12 bases between them. This CDR3 is 13 amino acids long.

This clone has just one count. This chain joins TRBV2 and TRBJ1-4; no definite D call. V lost 5 bases to trimming and J lost 0 bases, with 7 bases between them. The CDR3 length is 14 residues. Germline V CDR1 and CDR2: SNHLY, FYNNEI. The DNA for the CDR3 is TGTGCCAGCAGTTATACAGCAACTAATGAAAAACTGTTTTTT. Protein sequence: CASSYTATNEKLFF.

The rearrangement uses TRBV6-5 and TRBJ1-5, with no clear D. The V end was cut by 5 bases, the J end by 0 bases, with 8 bases between. Germline V gives CDR1 MNHEY, CDR2 SVGAGI. This CDR3 has 14 amino acids. This CDR3 reads CASSLTVSNQPQHF. CDR3 DNA sequence: TGTGCCAGCAGTCTGACTGTTAGCAATCAGCCCCAGCATTTT.

This chain uses TRBV4-1 with TRBJ2-7, with 11 bases identical to TRBD2. Germline V gene lookup returns CDR1 MGHRA and CDR2 YSYEKL. This CDR3 region has 19 residues. V dropped 0 bases and J dropped 5; count of bases not matched to a gene: 15. The CDR3 loop reads CASSQDYRLAGGPGNEQYF. CDR3 nucleotide sequence: TGCGCCAGCAGCCAAGATTACAGGTTAGCGGGAGGGCCAGGGAACGAGCAGTACTTC.

The chain links TRBV28 to TRBJ2-7; a weak D match, TRBD2 (6 bases). The CDR3 runs to 14 residues. The V and J ends lost 4 bases and 2 bases respectively, with 12 bases between them. Germline assignment: CDR1 MDHEN and CDR2 SYDVKM. The CDR3 protein is CASSSFAGTYEQYF. CDR3 coding DNA: TGTGCCAGCAGTTCGTTTGCGGGAACCTACGAGCAGTACTTC.

This chain uses TRBV10-3 with TRBJ2-7; the match to TRBD1 covers 9 bases. Germline V gene lookup returns CDR1 ENHRY and CDR2 SYGVKD. The V segment lost 6 bases and the J segment 1 base; nucleotides outside the gene matches: 10. The CDR3 has 16 residues. The CDR3 spells CAISEGPGQGSYEQYF. The CDR3 DNA reads TGTGCCATCAGCGAAGGGCCGGGACAGGGTTCCTACGAGCAGTACTTC.

The rearrangement links TRBV6-5 to TRBJ2-1, with D tentatively TRBD1 (6 bases). The CDR3 contains 12 residues. Trimming took 7 bases from V and 7 from J, leaving 11 bases between them. The germline V gene has CDR1 MNHEY and CDR2 SVGAGI. The CDR3 DNA reads as TGTGCCAGCAAGAATAGGGGGAATGAGCAGTTCTTC. Translated: CASKNRGNEQFF.

The J gene is TRBJ2-7, the V gene TRBV27; 7 bases are shared with TRBD2. The CDR3 is 13 residues long. Germline V gene sequence: CDR1 MNHEY, CDR2 SMNVEV (reference sequence). V gave up 6 bases and J gave up 4 bases; unmatched junction bases: 6. As DNA, the CDR3 is TGTGCCAGCAGCCTCCTAGCGGCATACGAGCAGTACTTC. It specifies CASSLLAAYEQYF.

V and J are TRBV28 and TRBJ1-4; D unclear. Germline CDR1 reads MDHEN; CDR2 reads SYDVKM. The CDR3 is 15 amino acids. V gave up 1 base and J gave up 4 bases, with 10 bases separating them. The CDR3 DNA reads as TGTGCCAGCAGTTTATTCTCCGGGTTTAATGAAAAACTGTTTTTT. It translates to CASSLFSGFNEKLFF.

The gene calls are TRBV9 and TRBJ2-4, with TRBD1 identical over 9 bases. The V gene end was trimmed by 5 bases and the J gene end by 1 base; junction bases not matched to a gene: 10. Per the germline V gene, CDR1 is SGDLS and CDR2 is YYNGEE. This CDR3 has 17 amino acids. The CDR3 loop reads CASSPRDRANAKNIQYF. The CDR3 DNA reads TGTGCCAGCAGTCCCCGGGACAGGGCGAATGCCAAAAACATTCAGTACTTC.

This clone was found a few times. J is TRBJ2-7 and V is TRBV10-3, with D perhaps matching TRBD1 (6 bases). V lost 5 bases and J lost 0, with 11 bases in between. The CDR3 is made up of 14 amino acids. From germline, CDR1 is ENHRY and CDR2 SYGVKD. CDR3 nucleotides: TGTGCCATCAGTTTACAGGGAAGCTCCTACGAGCAGTACTTC. Its protein product is CAISLQGSSYEQYF.

The chain carries TRBV28 and TRBJ2-5; perhaps TRBD1 as D (5 bases). The J call may be wrong; the DNA end is better matched by TRBJ2-7. The CDR3 extends over 12 amino acids. Germline V gene sequence: CDR1 MDHEN, CDR2 SYDVKM. For the CDR3, the DNA is TGTGCCAGCACCAGGGCCAACTACGAGCAGTACTTC. Translation: CASTRANYEQYF.

This sequence joins TRBV19 and TRBJ2-1; D perhaps matches TRBD1 (6 bases). Trimming removed 7 bases at V and 2 bases at J, with 18 bases between. This CDR3 comprises 16 residues. The V gene's germline CDR1 is LNHDA and CDR2 SQIVND (reference sequence). CDR3 sequence (DNA): TGTGCCAGTACCGAGACCGGGACACAGCCCTACAATGAGCAGTTCTTC. This sequence encodes CASTETGTQPYNEQFF.

J is TRBJ1-5 and V is TRBV2; D remains ambiguous. Trimming removed 0 bases at V and 7 bases at J, with 10 bases between. Looked up from germline, CDR1 is SNHLY and CDR2 is FYNNEI. The CDR3 is 14 residues long. This CDR3 reads CASSEAGREQPQHF. CDR3 in DNA: TGTGCCAGCAGTGAAGCGGGGAGGGAGCAGCCCCAGCATTTT.

This chain uses TRBV6-1 with TRBJ1-5; D is unresolved. V was clipped by 3 bases and J by 7 bases, with 13 bases between them. There are 14 residues in the CDR3. Germline lookup yields CDR1 MNHNS and CDR2 SASEGT. CDR3: CASSDLRVGQPQHF. Here the CDR3 DNA reads TGTGCCAGCAGTGACCTTCGGGTCGGGCAGCCCCAGCATTTT.